A single sample is the source of the 29 T cell receptor beta chains below, sequenced in a study of blood T cell repertoires in COVID-19. TCRdb's table, derived via immunoSEQ multiplex PCR, lists solely in-frame clones and lacks some. The table records around 150,000 clones, more than 75% of them present only once. The sequencing sample was made of peripheral blood. The receptor source for this set is a woman aged 65 to 85 with COVID-19, enrolled during active disease.

CDR3 region: CAIRTGGSPSTDTQYF. CDR3 DNA: TGTGCCATCAGGACAGGGGGCTCCCCCTCCACAGATACGCAGTATTTT. The rearrangement links TRBV10-3 to TRBJ2-3, with 10 bases matching TRBD1. Looked up from germline, CDR1 is ENHRY and CDR2 is SYGVKD. There are 16 residues in the CDR3. J gave up 2 bases and V 6 bases, and 8 bases lay outside the gene matches.

V is TRBV21-1 and J is TRBJ2-7; the table's D call, TRBD2, was not checked against the DNA. TRBV21-1 represents a pseudogene. CDR3 size: 15 residues. The CDR3 DNA follows: TGTGCCAGCAGCCACAAGACTAGATTCTCCTACGAGCAGTACTTC. This gives the protein CASSHKTRFSYEQYF.

V is TRBV5-1 and J is TRBJ1-4; 7 nucleotides match TRBD1. CDR1 and CDR2 (germline): SGHRS, YFSETQ. CDR3 length equals 16 residues. With 4 bases clipped from V and 5 bases from J, the junction kept 11 bases outside the gene matches. CDR3 sequence reads: CASSLAMGQSNEKLFF. The CDR3 DNA reads TGCGCCAGCAGCCTAGCGATGGGACAGTCAAATGAAAAACTGTTTTTT. The full variable domain, completed using reference TRBV5-1 and TRBJ1-4, is KAGVTQTPRYLIKTRGQQVTLSCSPISGHRSVSWYQQTPGQGLQFLFEYFSETQRNKGNFPGRFSGRQFSNSRSEMNVSTLELGDSALYLCASSLAMGQSNEKLFFGSGTQLSVL.

The CDR3 protein is CASSLDGGLSGNTIYF. Here the CDR3 DNA reads TGTGCCAGCAGCTTAGATGGGGGACTCTCTGGAAACACCATATATTTT. The chain is built from TRBV7-2 and TRBJ1-3; D is perhaps TRBD1 (5 bases). The CDR3 runs 16 residues. Germline lookup yields CDR1 SGHTA and CDR2 FQGNSA. The V and J ends lost 1 base and 0 bases respectively, with 10 bases between them.

The chain joins TRBV9 to TRBJ2-3; TRBD2 aligns across 10 bases. This CDR3 region has 16 residues. Trimming at V came to 3 bases and at J to 2 bases, leaving 6 bases not matched to a gene. Germline loops: CDR1 SGDLS, CDR2 YYNGEE. CDR3 amino acids: CASSALLAGTTDTQYF. CDR3 nucleotide sequence: TGTGCCAGCAGCGCCTTACTAGCGGGGACCACAGATACGCAGTATTTT.

This clone turned up a few times. The gene calls are TRBV14 and TRBJ1-5, with 10 bases aligning to TRBD1. The germline gives CDR1 SGHDN, CDR2 FVKESK. Trimming removed 3 bases from V and 2 bases from J; junction bases left unmatched: 4. This CDR3 has 16 residues. In nucleotides, the CDR3 is TGTGCCAGCAGCCACCGACAGGGGGCATGCAATCAGCCCCAGCATTTT. Protein product: CASSHRQGACNQPQHF.

J is TRBJ2-1 and V is TRBV4-1, with 8 positions matching TRBD2. CDR1 and CDR2 (germline): MGHRA, YSYEKL. Trimming cost V 2 bases and J 5 bases; bases outside gene matches: 23. The CDR3 totals 21 residues. CDR3 DNA: TGCGCCAGCAGCCAACGAGAGGGAGTTCGGCTAGCGGGTGTCTTGGACAATGAGCAGTTCTTC. As protein: CASSQREGVRLAGVLDNEQFF.

The chain recombines TRBV4-2 with TRBJ1-1, with 7 bases that match TRBD1. Germline-derived CDR1 and CDR2 are LGHNA and YNFKEQ. V dropped 2 bases and J dropped 1; count of bases not matched to a gene: 7. CDR3 size: 16 residues. CDR3 region: CASSQITGASNTEAFF. CDR3 DNA: TGTGCCAGCAGCCAAATAACAGGGGCTTCGAACACTGAAGCTTTCTTT.

The rearrangement joins TRBV28 to TRBJ2-1, with 10 bases identical to TRBD2. Per the germline V gene, CDR1 is MDHEN and CDR2 is SYDVKM. With V trimmed by 5 bases and J by 7 bases, 11 bases remained unmatched. The CDR3 is 16 residues long. The CDR3: CASSTPGSGGLNEQFF. CDR3 DNA: TGTGCCAGCAGTACCCCGGGTAGCGGGGGGTTAAATGAGCAGTTCTTC.

The chain uses TRBV5-4 and TRBJ1-2; 9 nucleotides line up with TRBD1. Germline CDR1 and CDR2: SGHNT and YYREEE (reference sequence). J gave up 5 bases and V 3 bases, and 8 bases lay outside the gene matches. The CDR3 sequence is 15 residues long. In nucleotides, the CDR3 is TGTGCCAGCAGCTCCCGGGACAGGGCCCGGTATGGCTACACCTTC. The encoded protein is CASSSRDRARYGYTF. The full variable domain, completed using reference TRBV5-4 and TRBJ1-2, is ETGVTQSPTHLIKTRGQQVTLRCSSQSGHNTVSWYQQALGQGPQFIFQYYREEENGRGNFPPRFSGLQFPNYSSELNVNALELDDSALYLCASSSRDRARYGYTFGSGTRLTVV.

In this sample, this clone turned up once. The J gene is TRBJ1-5, the V gene TRBV11-2; 8 positions match TRBD1. This CDR3 is built from 13 residues. V dropped 5 bases and J dropped 5; count of bases not matched to a gene: 2. The V gene's germline CDR1 is SGHAT and CDR2 FQNNGV. As DNA, the CDR3 is TGTGCCAGCAGCACGGACAGGGATCAGCCCCAGCATTTT. This gives the protein CASSTDRDQPQHF.

The chain employs TRBV20-1 and TRBJ1-2; 8 nucleotides agree with TRBD1. Germline CDR1 and CDR2: DFQATT and SNEGSKA (reference sequence). The CDR3 has 14 residues. V lost 3 bases and J lost 8; bases outside the gene matches: 11. CDR3 region: CSASTPQGAEGYTF. The CDR3 DNA reads as TGCAGTGCTAGTACCCCCCAGGGGGCGGAGGGCTACACCTTC.

This chain links TRBV28 with TRBJ1-2, with 11 bases aligning to TRBD1. V dropped 4 bases and J dropped 6; count of bases not matched to a gene: 10. Germline CDR1 MDHEN, CDR2 SYDVKM. The CDR3 is 16 residues long. The CDR3 nucleotides read TGTGCCAGCAGTTCGGAGCCGGGACAGGGGGTCGATGGCTACACCTTC. Its translation is CASSSEPGQGVDGYTF.

CDR3 residues: CASSQGQPKIPISYEQYF. For the CDR3, the DNA is TGTGCCAGCAGCCAGGGACAGCCAAAAATCCCTATCTCCTACGAGCAGTACTTC. The chain has TRBV7-9 and TRBJ2-7; 7 nucleotides match TRBD1. The CDR3 extends over 18 amino acids. CDR1 is SEHNR, CDR2 FQNEAQ, per germline (reference sequence). The ends lost 5 bases at V and 0 bases at J; junction bases unmatched: 16.

This chain links TRBV11-1 with TRBJ2-2; D perhaps matches TRBD1 (5 bases). This CDR3 is built from 13 residues. The V end was cut by 6 bases, the J end by 5 bases, with 10 bases between. Looked up from germline, CDR1 is SGHAT and CDR2 is FQDESV (reference sequence). The CDR3 loop is CASSFYRTGELFF. The CDR3 DNA reads as TGTGCCAGCAGTTTTTACAGGACCGGGGAGCTGTTTTTT.

Only a few counts were recorded for this clone. V and J are TRBV30 and TRBJ1-5; a weak D match, TRBD1 (6 bases). The V end was cut by 2 bases, the J end by 7 bases, with 15 bases between. The CDR3 runs to 14 residues. In germline, CDR1 is GTSNPN, CDR2 SVGIG (reference sequence). CDR3 nucleotides: TGTGCCTGGAGTCACCAGGGGAGTCGGCAGCCCCAGCATTTT. Amino acids: CAWSHQGSRQPQHF. Full variable domain (missing parts from reference TRBV30 and TRBJ1-5): SQTIHQWPATLVQPVGSPLSLECTVEGTSNPNLYWYRQAAGRGLQLLFYSVGIGQISSEVPQNLSASRPQDRQFILSSKKLLLSDSGFYLCAWSHQGSRQPQHFGDGTRLSIL.

The gene calls are TRBV9 and TRBJ1-3; possibly TRBD1 for D (5 bases). The V gene's germline CDR1 is SGDLS and CDR2 YYNGEE. Trimming stripped 4 bases from V and 0 bases from J, with 11 bases between. The CDR3 is made up of 15 amino acids. In nucleotides, the CDR3 is TGTGCCAGCAGCTCCCGGGGGGACTCTGGAAACACCATATATTTT. This codes for CASSSRGDSGNTIYF.

The chain joins TRBV6-5 to TRBJ1-3, with D possibly matching TRBD1 (6 bases). The CDR3 has 15 residues. V was trimmed by 11 bases and J by 1 base, leaving 18 bases between them. Germline V gene sequence: CDR1 MNHEY, CDR2 SVGAGI. The CDR3 DNA follows: TGTGCCGGGGGATCAGGGGAAAGATCTGGAAACACCATATATTTT. This codes for CAGGSGERSGNTIYF.

This sequence joins TRBV7-9 and TRBJ2-7; D uncertain. Trimming took off 2 bases at V and 4 bases at J, with 9 bases between the two ends. The germline V gene has CDR1 SEHNR and CDR2 FQNEAQ (reference sequence). The CDR3 loop spans 13 amino acids. The CDR3 here is CASSLLFGYEQYF. For the CDR3, the DNA is TGTGCCAGCAGCTTATTATTCGGTTACGAGCAGTACTTC.

V is TRBV30 and J is TRBJ2-1, with a possible D match to TRBD1 (6 bases). Germline V lookup: CDR1 GTSNPN, CDR2 SVGIG (reference sequence). Trimming stripped 4 bases from V and 0 bases from J, with 13 bases between. The CDR3 covers 15 residues. CDR3 in amino acids: CAWIPDRSSYNEQFF. In nucleotides, the CDR3 is TGTGCCTGGATTCCCGACAGGAGCTCCTACAATGAGCAGTTCTTC.

The CDR3 reads CASSRQGAEEPQHF. DNA for the CDR3: TGTGCCAGCTCACGACAGGGGGCGGAGGAGCCCCAGCATTTT. The rearrangement joins TRBV18 to TRBJ1-5, with 10 bases lining up with TRBD1. Germline loops: CDR1 KGHSH, CDR2 LQKENI. This CDR3 spans 14 amino acids. J lost 8 bases, V lost 4 bases, and 5 bases had no gene match.

The chain is built from TRBV11-2 and TRBJ1-3; no reliable D call. This CDR3 spans 13 amino acids. V lost 4 bases and J 4 bases, leaving 8 bases between the germline ends. Germline V gene data show CDR1 as SGHAT and CDR2 as FQNNGV. For the CDR3, the DNA is TGTGCCAGCAGCTACCCCCAGGGAAACACCATATATTTT. Protein: CASSYPQGNTIYF. Combining the CDR3 with reference TRBV11-2 and TRBJ1-3 gives the whole variable domain EAGVAQSPRYKIIEKRQSVAFWCNPISGHATLYWYQQILGQGPKLLIQFQNNGVVDDSQLPKDRFSAERLKGVDSTLKIQPAKLEDSAVYLCASSYPQGNTIYFGEGSWLTVV.

V is TRBV5-5 and J is TRBJ2-5; 8 bases align to TRBD1. Germline CDR1 reads SGHKS; CDR2 reads YYEKEE (reference sequence). The CDR3 has 14 amino acids. V trimming: 4 bases; J trimming: 4 bases; junction bases outside the gene matches: 6. The DNA for the CDR3 is TGTGCCAGCAGCCCGACAGGGGTAGGAGAGACCCAGTACTTC. Encoded protein: CASSPTGVGETQYF. Full variable domain (remainder filled in from reference TRBV5-5 and TRBJ2-5): DAGVTQSPTHLIKTRGQQVTLRCSPISGHKSVSWYQQVLGQGPQFIFQYYEKEERGRGNFPDRFSARQFPNYSSELNVNALLLGDSALYLCASSPTGVGETQYFGPGTRLLVL.

The chain joins TRBV5-1 to TRBJ2-1; 9 positions match TRBD2. V trimming: 1 base; J trimming: 8 bases; junction bases outside the gene matches: 10. Germline assignment: CDR1 SGHRS and CDR2 YFSETQ. The CDR3 loop spans 16 amino acids. DNA of the CDR3: TGCGCCAGCAGCTTGTGGCGGGGGGGAAAGGCCGATGAGCAGTTCTTC. Translated: CASSLWRGGKADEQFF.

The rearrangement joins TRBV6-5 to TRBJ2-5, with 8 bases aligning to TRBD1. J was trimmed by 5 bases and V by 4 bases; bases with no gene match: 6. The CDR3 is 14 residues long. Germline V lookup: CDR1 MNHEY, CDR2 SVGAGI. CDR3 in DNA: TGTGCCAGCAGTTCTCGGACAGGGACGGAGACCCAGTACTTC. This translates into CASSSRTGTETQYF.

V usage is TRBV7-8 and J usage is TRBJ1-6, with D perhaps matching TRBD1 (6 bases). CDR3 length: 15 amino acids. V lost 5 bases to trimming and J lost 8 bases, with 16 bases between them. Germline V gene data show CDR1 as SGHVS and CDR2 as FQNEAQ. This CDR3 reads CASSHKGGLDSPLHF. Here the CDR3 DNA reads TGTGCCAGCAGCCACAAGGGGGGGCTTGATTCACCCCTCCACTTT.

The chain employs TRBV13 and TRBJ2-1, with 7 bases that match TRBD1. CDR1 is PRHDT, CDR2 FYEKMQ, per germline (reference sequence). This CDR3 is built from 15 residues. After removal of 7 bases from V and 4 bases from J, the junction contained 10 bases not matched to a gene. This CDR3 is CASKPEGTAYNEQFF. In DNA form, the CDR3 reads TGTGCCAGCAAACCAGAGGGGACAGCATACAATGAGCAGTTCTTC.

The V gene is TRBV2, the J gene TRBJ2-1; 8 positions match TRBD2. Unmatched junction bases numbered 0, after V lost 1 base and J lost 1 base. Per germline, CDR1 SNHLY and CDR2 FYNNEI. There are 15 residues in the CDR3. As DNA, the CDR3 is TGTGCCAGCAGTGAAGAGCGGGAGTCCTACAATGAGCAGTTCTTC. Its protein is CASSEERESYNEQFF.

The chain employs TRBV7-3 and TRBJ1-5; D might be TRBD1 (6 bases). Per the germline V gene, CDR1 is SGHTA and CDR2 is FQGTGA. V lost 5 bases and J lost 4, with 9 bases in between. This CDR3 spans 13 amino acids. In DNA form, the CDR3 reads TGTGCCAGCAGCCAGGGGCCAAATCAGCCCCAGCATTTT. This encodes CASSQGPNQPQHF.